This TCR beta chain is from a study of vaccination effects on CD4 cells after COVID-19. Study-level background: Early and late post-vaccination samples came from a few convalescent patients. Study results and limitations: Infection- and vaccine-induced clones contracted markedly late after vaccination.

Points on this clone: Antigen unknown.

Once cultured for approximately 10 days, the cells underwent separation to obtain CD4+ T cells. The infection with SARS-CoV-2 (confirmed by PCR) occurred in this person between March and December 2020. The vaccine given was either BNT162b2 or mRNA-1273, in two doses. A half-volume exchange with IL-2 medium occurred on days 3 and 7. Assay: immunoSEQ multiplex PCR; the TCRdb copy retains only in-frame clones and omits some. The table shows nearly 50,000 clones, with nearly 75% occurring only once. The clonotype originates from a human donor who had a prior SARS-CoV-2 infection. The starting material was CD4+ T cells from PBMCs cultured without peptide, obtained after COVID-19 vaccination.

The CDR3 DNA sequence: TGTGCCAGTAGTATTGGGGGCGGTGTCCAAGAGACCCAGTACTTC. Its protein is CASSIGGGVQETQYF. V usage is TRBV19 and J usage is TRBJ2-5; maybe TRBD1 (6 bases). Germline values: CDR1 LNHDA, CDR2 SQIVND (reference sequence). The CDR3 is 15 residues long. The germline V and J ends were trimmed by 3 bases and 1 base, with 12 bases remaining between them.